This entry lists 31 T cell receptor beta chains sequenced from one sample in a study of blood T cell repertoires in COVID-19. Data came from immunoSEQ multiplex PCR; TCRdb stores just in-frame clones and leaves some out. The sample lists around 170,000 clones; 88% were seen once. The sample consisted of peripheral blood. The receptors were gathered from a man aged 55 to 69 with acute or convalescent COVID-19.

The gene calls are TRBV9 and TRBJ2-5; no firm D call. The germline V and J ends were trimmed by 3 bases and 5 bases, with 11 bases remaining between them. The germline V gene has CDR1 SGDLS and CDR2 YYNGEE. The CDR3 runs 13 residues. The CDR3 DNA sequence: TGTGCCAGCAGCGACTCGCCGAGGGAGACCCAGTACTTC. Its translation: CASSDSPRETQYF.

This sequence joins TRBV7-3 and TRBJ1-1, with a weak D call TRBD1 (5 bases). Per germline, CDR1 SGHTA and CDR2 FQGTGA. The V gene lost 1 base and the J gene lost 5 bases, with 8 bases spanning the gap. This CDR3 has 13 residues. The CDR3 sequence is CASSLMGGTEAFF. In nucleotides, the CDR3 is TGTGCCAGCAGCTTAATGGGGGGGACTGAAGCTTTCTTT.

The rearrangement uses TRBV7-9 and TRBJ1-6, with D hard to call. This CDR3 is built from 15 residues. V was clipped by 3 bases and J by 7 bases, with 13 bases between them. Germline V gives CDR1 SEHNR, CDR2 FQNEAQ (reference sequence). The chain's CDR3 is CASSLPGVENSPLHF. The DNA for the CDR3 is TGTGCCAGCAGCTTGCCCGGGGTGGAAAATTCACCCCTCCACTTT.

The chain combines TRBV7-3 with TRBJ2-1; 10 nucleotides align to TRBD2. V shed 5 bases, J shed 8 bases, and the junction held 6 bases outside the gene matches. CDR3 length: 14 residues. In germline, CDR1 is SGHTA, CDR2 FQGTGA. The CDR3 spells CASSPSGGKHEQFF. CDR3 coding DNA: TGTGCCAGCAGCCCTAGCGGGGGTAAACATGAGCAGTTCTTC.

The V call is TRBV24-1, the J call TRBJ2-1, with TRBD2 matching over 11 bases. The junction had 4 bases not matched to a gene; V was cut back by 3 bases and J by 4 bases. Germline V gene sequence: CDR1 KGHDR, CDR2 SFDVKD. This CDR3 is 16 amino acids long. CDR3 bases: TGTGCCACCAGTGATCTCGGGACTAGCGGTTACAATGAGCAGTTCTTC. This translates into CATSDLGTSGYNEQFF.

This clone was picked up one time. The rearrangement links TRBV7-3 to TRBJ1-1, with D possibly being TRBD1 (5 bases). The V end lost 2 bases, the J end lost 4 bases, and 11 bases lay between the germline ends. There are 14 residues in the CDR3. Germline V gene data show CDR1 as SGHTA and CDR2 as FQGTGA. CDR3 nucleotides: TGTGCCAGCAGCTTAGCGGGGCTGGGCACTGAAGCTTTCTTT. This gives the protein CASSLAGLGTEAFF.

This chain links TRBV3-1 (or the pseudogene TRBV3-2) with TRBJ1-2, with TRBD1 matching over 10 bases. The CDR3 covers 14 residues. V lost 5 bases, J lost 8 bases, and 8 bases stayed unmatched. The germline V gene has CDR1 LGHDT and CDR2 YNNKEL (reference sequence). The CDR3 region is CASSLMTGGAGYTF. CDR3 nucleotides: TGTGCCAGCAGCTTAATGACAGGGGGCGCGGGCTACACCTTC.

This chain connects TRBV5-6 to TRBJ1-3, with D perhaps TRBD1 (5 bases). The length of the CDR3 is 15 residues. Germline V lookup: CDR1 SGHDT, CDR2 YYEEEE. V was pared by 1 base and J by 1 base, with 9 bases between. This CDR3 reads CASSLQGWSGNTIYF. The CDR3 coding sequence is TGTGCCAGCAGCTTGCAGGGTTGGTCTGGAAACACCATATATTTT.

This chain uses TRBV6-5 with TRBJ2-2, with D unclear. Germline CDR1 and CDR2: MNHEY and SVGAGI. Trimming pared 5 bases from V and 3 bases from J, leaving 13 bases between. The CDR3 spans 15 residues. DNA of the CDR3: TGTGCCAGCAGTCCTAGGAACCTTTACACCGGGGAGCTGTTTTTT. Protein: CASSPRNLYTGELFF.

The CDR3 DNA is TGTGCCAGCAGTGGGACAGGGGGCGAACCTACCTATGGCTACACCTTC. Amino acid sequence: CASSGTGGEPTYGYTF. This chain uses TRBV6-1 with TRBJ1-2, with TRBD1 identical over 11 bases. The V gene end was trimmed by 4 bases and the J gene end by 4 bases; junction bases not matched to a gene: 8. The CDR3 loop spans 16 amino acids. Per the germline V gene, CDR1 is MNHNS and CDR2 is SASEGT.

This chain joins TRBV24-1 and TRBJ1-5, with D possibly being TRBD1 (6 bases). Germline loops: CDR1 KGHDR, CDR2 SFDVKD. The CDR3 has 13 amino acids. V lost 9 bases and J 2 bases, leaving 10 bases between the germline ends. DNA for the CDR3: TGTGCCACCTCCAGGGGCGGCAATCAGCCCCAGCATTTT. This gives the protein CATSRGGNQPQHF.

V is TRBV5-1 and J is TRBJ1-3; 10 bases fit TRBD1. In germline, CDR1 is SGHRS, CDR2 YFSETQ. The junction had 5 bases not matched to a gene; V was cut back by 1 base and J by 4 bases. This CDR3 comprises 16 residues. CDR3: CASSLRGQGTGNTIYF. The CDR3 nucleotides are TGCGCCAGCAGCTTGCGGGGACAGGGGACAGGAAACACCATATATTTT.

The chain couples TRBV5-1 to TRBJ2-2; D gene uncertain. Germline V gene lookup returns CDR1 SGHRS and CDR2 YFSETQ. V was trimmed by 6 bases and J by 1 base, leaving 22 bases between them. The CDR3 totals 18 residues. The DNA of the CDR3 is TGCGCCAGCATGATCGTCAGGTCGGCAAGCCGGAACACCGGGGAGCTGTTTTTT. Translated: CASMIVRSASRNTGELFF.

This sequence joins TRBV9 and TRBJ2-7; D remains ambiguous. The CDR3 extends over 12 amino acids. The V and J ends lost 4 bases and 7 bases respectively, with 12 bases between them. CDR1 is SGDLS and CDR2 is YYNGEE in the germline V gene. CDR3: CASSQQASEQYV. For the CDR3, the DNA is TGTGCCAGCAGCCAGCAGGCCAGTGAGCAGTACGTC.

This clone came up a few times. The DNA for the CDR3 is TGTGCCAGCACCAACTTGGACAGGGGTCGCTACACCTTC. Protein: CASTNLDRGRYTF. The gene calls are TRBV12-3 or TRBV12-4 and TRBJ1-2; 9 bases are shared with TRBD1. V was clipped by 7 bases and J by 9 bases; unmatched bases: 9. The CDR3 consists of 13 residues.

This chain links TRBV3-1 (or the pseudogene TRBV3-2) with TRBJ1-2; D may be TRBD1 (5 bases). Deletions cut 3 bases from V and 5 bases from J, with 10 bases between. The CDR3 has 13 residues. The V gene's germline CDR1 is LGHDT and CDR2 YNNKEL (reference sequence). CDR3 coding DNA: TGTGCCAGCAGCCACCCCTCAGGGTATGGCTACACCTTC. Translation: CASSHPSGYGYTF.

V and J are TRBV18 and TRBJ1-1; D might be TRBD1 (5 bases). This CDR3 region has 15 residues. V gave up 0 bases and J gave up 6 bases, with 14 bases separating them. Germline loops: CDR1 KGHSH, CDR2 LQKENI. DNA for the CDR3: TGTGCCAGCTCACCACCGTCCGCCCAGGGCGCTGAAGCTTTCTTT. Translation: CASSPPSAQGAEAFF.

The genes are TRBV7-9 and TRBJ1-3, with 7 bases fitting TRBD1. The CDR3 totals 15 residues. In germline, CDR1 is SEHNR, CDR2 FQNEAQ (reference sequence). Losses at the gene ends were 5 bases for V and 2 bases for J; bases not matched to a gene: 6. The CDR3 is CASSRWDSPGNTIYF. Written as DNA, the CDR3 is TGTGCCAGCAGCCGCTGGGACAGTCCTGGAAACACCATATATTTT.

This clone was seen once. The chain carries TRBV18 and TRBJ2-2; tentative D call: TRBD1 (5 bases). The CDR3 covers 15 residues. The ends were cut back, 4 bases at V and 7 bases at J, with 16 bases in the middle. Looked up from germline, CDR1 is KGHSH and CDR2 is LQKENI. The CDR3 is CASSLDMTRIGELFF. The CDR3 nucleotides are TGTGCCAGCTCACTGGACATGACGCGAATCGGGGAGCTGTTTTTT. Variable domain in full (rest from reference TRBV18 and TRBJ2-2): NAGVMQNPRHLVRRRGQEARLRCSPMKGHSHVYWYRQLPEEGLKFMVYLQKENIIDESGMPKERFSAEFPKEGPSILRIQQVVRGDSAAYFCASSLDMTRIGELFFGEGSRLTVL.

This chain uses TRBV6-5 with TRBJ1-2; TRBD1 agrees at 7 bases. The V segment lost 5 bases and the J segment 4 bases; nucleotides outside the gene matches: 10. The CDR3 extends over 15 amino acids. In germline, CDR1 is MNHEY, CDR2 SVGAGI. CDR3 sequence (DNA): TGTGCCAGCAGTACCCCTACAGGGGTAGGCTATGGCTACACCTTC. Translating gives CASSTPTGVGYGYTF.

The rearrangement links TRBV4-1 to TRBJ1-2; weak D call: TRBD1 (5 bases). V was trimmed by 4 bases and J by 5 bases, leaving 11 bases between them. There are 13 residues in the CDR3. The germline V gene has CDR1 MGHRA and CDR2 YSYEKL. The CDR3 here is CASSPARAYGYTF. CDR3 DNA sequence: TGCGCCAGCAGCCCGGCCAGGGCTTATGGCTACACCTTC.

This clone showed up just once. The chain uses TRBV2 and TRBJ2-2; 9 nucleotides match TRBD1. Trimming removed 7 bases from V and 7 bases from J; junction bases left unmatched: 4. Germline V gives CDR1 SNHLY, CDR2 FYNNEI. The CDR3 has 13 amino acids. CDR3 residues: CASKTGGNGELFF. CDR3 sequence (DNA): TGTGCCAGCAAGACAGGGGGGAACGGGGAGCTGTTTTTT.

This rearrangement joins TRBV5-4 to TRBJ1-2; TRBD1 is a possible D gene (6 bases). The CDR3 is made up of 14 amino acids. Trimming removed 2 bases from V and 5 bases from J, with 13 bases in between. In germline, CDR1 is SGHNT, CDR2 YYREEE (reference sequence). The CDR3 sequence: CASSFRGAWYGYTF. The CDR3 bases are TGTGCCAGCAGCTTTCGGGGGGCTTGGTATGGCTACACCTTC.

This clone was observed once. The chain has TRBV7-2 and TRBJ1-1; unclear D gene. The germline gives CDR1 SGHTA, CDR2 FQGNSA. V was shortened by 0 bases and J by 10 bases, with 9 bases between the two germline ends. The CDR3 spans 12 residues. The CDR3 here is CASSLALGGAFF. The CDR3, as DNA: TGTGCCAGCAGCTTAGCGCTCGGCGGAGCTTTCTTT.

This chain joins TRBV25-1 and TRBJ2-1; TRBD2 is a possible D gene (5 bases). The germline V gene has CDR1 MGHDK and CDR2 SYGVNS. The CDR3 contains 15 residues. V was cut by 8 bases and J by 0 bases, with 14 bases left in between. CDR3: CASRDPYGSYNEQFF. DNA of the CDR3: TGTGCCAGCCGGGATCCGTACGGCTCCTACAATGAGCAGTTCTTC.

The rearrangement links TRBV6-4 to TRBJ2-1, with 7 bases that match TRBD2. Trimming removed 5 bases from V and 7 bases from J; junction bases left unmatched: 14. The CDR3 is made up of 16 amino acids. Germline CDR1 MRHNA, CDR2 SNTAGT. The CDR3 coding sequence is TGTGCCAGCAGTAAGCAAGGCCTAGCGGCAATGAATGAGCAGTTCTTC. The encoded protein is CASSKQGLAAMNEQFF.

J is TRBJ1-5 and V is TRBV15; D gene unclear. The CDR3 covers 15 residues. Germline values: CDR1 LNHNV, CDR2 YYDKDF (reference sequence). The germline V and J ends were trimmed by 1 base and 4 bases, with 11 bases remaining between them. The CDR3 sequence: CATSRGRGTNQPQHF. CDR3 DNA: TGTGCCACCAGCAGAGGTCGGGGAACTAATCAGCCCCAGCATTTT.

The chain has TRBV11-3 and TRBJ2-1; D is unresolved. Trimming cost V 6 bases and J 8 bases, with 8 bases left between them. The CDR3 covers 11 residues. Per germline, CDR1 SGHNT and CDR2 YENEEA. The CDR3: CASRERDEQFF. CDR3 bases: TGTGCCAGCAGAGAGCGCGATGAGCAGTTCTTC.

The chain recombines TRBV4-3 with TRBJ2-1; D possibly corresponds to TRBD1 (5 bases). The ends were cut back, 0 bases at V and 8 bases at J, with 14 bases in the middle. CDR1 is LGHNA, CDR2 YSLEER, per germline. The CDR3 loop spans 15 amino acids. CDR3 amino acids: CASSQDMQGMDEQFF. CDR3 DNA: TGCGCCAGCAGCCAAGATATGCAGGGCATGGATGAGCAGTTCTTC.

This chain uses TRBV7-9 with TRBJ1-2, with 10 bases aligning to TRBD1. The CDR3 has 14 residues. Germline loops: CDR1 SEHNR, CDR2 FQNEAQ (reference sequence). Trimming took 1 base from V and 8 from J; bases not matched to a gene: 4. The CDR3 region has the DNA TGTGCCAGCAGCTTAGAAGGGACAGGGGTCGGCTACACCTTC. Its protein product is CASSLEGTGVGYTF.

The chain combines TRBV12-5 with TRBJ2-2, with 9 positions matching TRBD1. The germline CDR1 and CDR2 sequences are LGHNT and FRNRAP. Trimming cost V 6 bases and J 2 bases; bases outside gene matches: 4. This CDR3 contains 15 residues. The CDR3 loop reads CASGLGQGNTGELFF. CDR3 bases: TGTGCTAGTGGCCTGGGACAGGGAAACACCGGGGAGCTGTTTTTT.